This T cell receptor beta chain was identified during a study of cytomegalovirus exposure and HLA in healthy donors. In regard to this clone: Its antigen is unidentified.

It was with 60 Vbeta and 13 Jbeta primers that the PCR ran. Per the study methods: As a later analysis found, there were about 80 million unique TCR beta chains, of which around 9.9 million were shared. Generated by immunoSEQ multiplex PCR, the TCRdb table keeps only in-frame clones and is missing some. V and J calls and clone size are given by that table; D and trimming were obtained from the DNA. This table has more than 140,000 clones, 82% appearing once. General observations from the study: Across donors, sequencing depth was assumed by presence/absence analyses to be roughly uniform.

The CDR3 contains 18 residues. V trimming: 6 bases; J trimming: 3 bases; junction bases outside the gene matches: 11. The germline V gene encodes CDR1 SEHNR and CDR2 FQNEAQ (reference sequence). Sequencing input: PBMCs. The chain links TRBV7-9 to TRBJ2-3, with 14 bases fitting TRBD2. The clonotype comes from a man under 40 in good health and CMV-seropositive. CDR3 loop: CASRSGTSGSRGTDTQYF. The CDR3 DNA reads TGTGCCAGCAGGTCCGGGACTAGCGGGAGTCGTGGGACAGATACGCAGTATTTT.